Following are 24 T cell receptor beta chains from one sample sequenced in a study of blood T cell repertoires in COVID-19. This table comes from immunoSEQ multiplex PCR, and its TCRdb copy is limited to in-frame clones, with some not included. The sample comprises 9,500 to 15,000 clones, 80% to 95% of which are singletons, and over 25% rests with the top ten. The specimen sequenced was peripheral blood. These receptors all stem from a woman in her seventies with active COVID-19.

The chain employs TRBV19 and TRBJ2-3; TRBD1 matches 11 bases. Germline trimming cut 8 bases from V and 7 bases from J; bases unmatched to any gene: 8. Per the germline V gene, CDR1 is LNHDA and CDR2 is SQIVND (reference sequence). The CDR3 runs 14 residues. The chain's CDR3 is CASSPGQGANTQYF. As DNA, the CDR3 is TGTGCCAGTTCCCCAGGACAGGGGGCTAATACGCAGTATTTT.

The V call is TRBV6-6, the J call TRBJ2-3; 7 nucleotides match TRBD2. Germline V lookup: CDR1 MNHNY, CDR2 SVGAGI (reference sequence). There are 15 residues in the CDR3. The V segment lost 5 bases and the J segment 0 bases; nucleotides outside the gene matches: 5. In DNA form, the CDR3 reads TGTGCCAGCAGTGGCGGGAGCGGGAGCACAGATACGCAGTATTTT. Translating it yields CASSGGSGSTDTQYF.

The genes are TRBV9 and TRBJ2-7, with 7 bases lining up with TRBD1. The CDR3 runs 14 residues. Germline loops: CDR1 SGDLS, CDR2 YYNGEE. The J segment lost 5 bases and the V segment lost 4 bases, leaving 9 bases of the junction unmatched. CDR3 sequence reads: CASSRQGSWNEQYF. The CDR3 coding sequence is TGTGCCAGCAGCCGACAGGGATCGTGGAACGAGCAGTACTTC.

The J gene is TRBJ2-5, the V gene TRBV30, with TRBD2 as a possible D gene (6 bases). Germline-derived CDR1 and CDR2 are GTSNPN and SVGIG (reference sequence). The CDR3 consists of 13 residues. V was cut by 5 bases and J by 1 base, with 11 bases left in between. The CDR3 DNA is TGTGCCTGGTCCGGGGGTAGCCAAGAGACCCAGTACTTC. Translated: CAWSGGSQETQYF. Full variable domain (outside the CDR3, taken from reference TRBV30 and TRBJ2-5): SQTIHQWPATLVQPVGSPLSLECTVEGTSNPNLYWYRQAAGRGLQLLFYSVGIGQISSEVPQNLSASRPQDRQFILSSKKLLLSDSGFYLCAWSGGSQETQYFGPGTRLLVL.

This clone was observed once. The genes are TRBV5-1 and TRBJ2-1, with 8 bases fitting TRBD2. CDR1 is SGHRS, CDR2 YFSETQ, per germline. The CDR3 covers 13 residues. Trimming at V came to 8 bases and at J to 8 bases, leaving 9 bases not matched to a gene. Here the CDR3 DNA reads TGCGCCAGTCGGGAGGGAGGGGCGGATGAGCAGTTCTTC. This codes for CASREGGADEQFF.

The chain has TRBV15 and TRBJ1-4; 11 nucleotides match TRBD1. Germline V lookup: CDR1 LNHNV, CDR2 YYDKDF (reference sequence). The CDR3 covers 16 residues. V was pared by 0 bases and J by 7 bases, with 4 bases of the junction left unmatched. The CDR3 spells CATSRDRTGGFEKLFF. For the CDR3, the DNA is TGTGCCACCAGCAGAGACAGGACAGGGGGCTTTGAAAAACTGTTTTTT. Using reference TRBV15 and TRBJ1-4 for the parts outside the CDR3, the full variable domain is DAMVIQNPRYQVTQFGKPVTLSCSQTLNHNVMYWYQQKSSQAPKLLFHYYDKDFNNEADTPDNFQSRRPNTSFCFLDIRSPGLGDTAMYLCATSRDRTGGFEKLFFGSGTQLSVL.

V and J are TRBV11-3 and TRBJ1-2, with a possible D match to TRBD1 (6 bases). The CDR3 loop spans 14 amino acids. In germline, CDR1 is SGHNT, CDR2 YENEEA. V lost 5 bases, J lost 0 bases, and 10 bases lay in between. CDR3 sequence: CASSRTGTNYGYTF. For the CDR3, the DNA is TGTGCCAGCAGCCGCACAGGGACTAACTATGGCTACACCTTC.

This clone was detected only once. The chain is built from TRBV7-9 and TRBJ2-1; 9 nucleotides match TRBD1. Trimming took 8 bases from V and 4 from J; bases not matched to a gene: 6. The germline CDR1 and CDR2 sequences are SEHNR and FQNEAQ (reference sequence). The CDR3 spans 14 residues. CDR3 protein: CASVRGQGYNEQFF. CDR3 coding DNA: TGTGCCAGCGTCCGGGGACAGGGATACAATGAGCAGTTCTTC.

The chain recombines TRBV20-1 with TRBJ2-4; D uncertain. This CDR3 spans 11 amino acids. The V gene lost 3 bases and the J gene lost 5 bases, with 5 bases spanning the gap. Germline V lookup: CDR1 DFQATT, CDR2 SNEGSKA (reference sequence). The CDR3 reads CSARRENIQYF. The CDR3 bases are TGCAGTGCTAGGCGAGAAAACATTCAGTACTTC.

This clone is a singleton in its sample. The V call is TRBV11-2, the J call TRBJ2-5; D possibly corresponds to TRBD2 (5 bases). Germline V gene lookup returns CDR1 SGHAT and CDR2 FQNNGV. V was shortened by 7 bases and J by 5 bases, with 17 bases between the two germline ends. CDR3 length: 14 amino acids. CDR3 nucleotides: TGTGCCAGCAACCCCGTTGAGGGTGGGGAGACCCAGTACTTC. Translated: CASNPVEGGETQYF.

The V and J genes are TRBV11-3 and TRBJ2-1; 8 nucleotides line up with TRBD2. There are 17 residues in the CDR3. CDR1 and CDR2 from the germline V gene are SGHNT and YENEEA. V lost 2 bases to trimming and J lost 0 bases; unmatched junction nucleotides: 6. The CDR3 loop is CASSLSPGGVSYNEQFF. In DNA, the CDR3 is TGTGCCAGCAGCTTATCCCCGGGGGGGGTCTCCTACAATGAGCAGTTCTTC.

The CDR3, as DNA: TGCAGCGTAGGGGGTAGCAATCAGCCCCAGCATTTT. Its translation is CSVGGSNQPQHF. The chain has TRBV29-1 and TRBJ1-5; the D gene is possibly TRBD1 (6 bases). Per germline, CDR1 SQVTM and CDR2 ANQGSEA. This CDR3 region has 12 residues. The germline V and J ends were trimmed by 6 bases and 0 bases, with 6 bases remaining between them.

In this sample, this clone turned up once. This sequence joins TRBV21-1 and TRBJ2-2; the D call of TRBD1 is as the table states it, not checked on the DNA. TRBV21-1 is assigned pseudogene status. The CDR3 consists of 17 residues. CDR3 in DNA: TGTGCCAGCAGCAAAGGGTGTCGGGCAGGGGTCACCGGGGAGCTGTTTTTT. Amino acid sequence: CASSKGCRAGVTGELFF.

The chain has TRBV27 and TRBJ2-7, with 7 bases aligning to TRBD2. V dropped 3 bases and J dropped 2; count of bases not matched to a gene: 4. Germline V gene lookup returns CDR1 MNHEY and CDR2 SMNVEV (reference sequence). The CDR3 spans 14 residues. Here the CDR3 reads CASSFSGLTYEQYF. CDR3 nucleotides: TGTGCCAGCAGTTTCTCGGGACTAACCTACGAGCAGTACTTC.

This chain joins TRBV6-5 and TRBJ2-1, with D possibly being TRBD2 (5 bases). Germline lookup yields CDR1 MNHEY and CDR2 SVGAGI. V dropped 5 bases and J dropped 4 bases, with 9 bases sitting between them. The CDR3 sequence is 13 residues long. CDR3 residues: CASSIGRYNEQFF. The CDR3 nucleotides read TGTGCCAGCAGTATAGGGAGATACAATGAGCAGTTCTTC.

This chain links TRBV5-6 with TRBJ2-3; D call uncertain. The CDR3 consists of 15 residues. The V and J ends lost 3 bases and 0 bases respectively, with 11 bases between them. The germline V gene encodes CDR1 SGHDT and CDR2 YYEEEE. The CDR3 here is CASSSSVFSTDTQYF. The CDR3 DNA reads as TGTGCCAGCAGCTCCTCGGTGTTCAGCACAGATACGCAGTATTTT.

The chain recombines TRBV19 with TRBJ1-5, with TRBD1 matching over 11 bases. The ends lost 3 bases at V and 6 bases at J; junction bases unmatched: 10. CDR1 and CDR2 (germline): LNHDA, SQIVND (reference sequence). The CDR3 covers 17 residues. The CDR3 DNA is TGTGCCAGTAGTATCGGCCCCGGACAGGGGGCAAGTCAGCCCCAGCATTTT. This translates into CASSIGPGQGASQPQHF.

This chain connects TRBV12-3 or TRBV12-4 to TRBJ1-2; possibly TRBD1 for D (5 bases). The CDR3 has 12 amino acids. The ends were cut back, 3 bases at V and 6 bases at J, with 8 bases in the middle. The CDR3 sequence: CASSFQGNGYTF. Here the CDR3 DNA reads TGTGCCAGCAGTTTCCAGGGCAATGGCTACACCTTC.

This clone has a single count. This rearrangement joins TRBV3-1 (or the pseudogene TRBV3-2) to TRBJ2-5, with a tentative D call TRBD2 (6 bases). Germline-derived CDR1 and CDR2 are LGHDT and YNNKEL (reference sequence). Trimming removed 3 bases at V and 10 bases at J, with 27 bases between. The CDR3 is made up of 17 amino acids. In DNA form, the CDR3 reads TGTGCCAGCAGCCATACTCCCGGGGCGGGACCCCACCCGGACCAGTACTTC. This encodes CASSHTPGAGPHPDQYF.

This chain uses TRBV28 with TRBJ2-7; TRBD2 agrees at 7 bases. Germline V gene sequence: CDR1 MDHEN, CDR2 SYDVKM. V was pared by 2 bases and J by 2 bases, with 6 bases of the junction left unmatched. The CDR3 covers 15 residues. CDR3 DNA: TGTGCCAGCAGTTTAGGCCTCGGGGGGACCTACGAGCAGTACTTC. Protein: CASSLGLGGTYEQYF.

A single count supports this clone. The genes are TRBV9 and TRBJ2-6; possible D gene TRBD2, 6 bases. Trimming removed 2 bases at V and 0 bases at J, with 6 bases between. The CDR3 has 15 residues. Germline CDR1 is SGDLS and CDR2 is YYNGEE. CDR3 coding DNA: TGTGCCAGCAGCGTGGGGGGCTCTGGGGCCAACGTCCTGACTTTC. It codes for CASSVGGSGANVLTF.

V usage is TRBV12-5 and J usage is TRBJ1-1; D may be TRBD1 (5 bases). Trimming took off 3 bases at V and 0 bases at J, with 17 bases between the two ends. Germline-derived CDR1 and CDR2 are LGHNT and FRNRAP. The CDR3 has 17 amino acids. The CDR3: CASGLRIIGGLNTEAFF. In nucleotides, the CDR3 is TGTGCTAGTGGTTTACGAATTATCGGGGGGTTGAACACTGAAGCTTTCTTT. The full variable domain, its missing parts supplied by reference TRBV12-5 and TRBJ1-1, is DARVTQTPRHKVTEMGQEVTMRCQPILGHNTVFWYRQTMMQGLELLAYFRNRAPLDDSGMPKDRFSAEMPDATLATLKIQPSEPRDSAVYFCASGLRIIGGLNTEAFFGQGTRLTVV.

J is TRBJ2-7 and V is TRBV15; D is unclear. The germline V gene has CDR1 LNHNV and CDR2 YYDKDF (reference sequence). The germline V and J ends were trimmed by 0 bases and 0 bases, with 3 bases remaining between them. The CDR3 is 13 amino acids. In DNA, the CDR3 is TGTGCCACCAGCAGAGAATACTCCTACGAGCAGTACTTC. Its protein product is CATSREYSYEQYF.

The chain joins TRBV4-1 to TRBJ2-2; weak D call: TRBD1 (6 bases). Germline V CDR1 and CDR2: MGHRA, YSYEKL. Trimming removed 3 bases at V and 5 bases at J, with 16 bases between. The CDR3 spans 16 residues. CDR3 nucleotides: TGCGCCAGCAGCCACCTTACAGGGTTTGAGACCGGGGAGCTGTTTTTT. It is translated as CASSHLTGFETGELFF.